This TCR beta chain was recovered during a study of blood T cell repertoires in COVID-19. For the study at large: There were acute and convalescent COVID-19 samples, and they came from the United States, Italy and Spain. PBMCs, B-cell-depleted T cells, or T cells provided the cDNA or gDNA that made up the material.

For this clone: This specimen includes other DNA sequences encoding the same CDR3.

Source study methods: Estimation of nucleated cell counts relied on the amplification of reference gene primers. Some clones are missing from TCRdb's copy, which holds only in-frame ones; the method was immunoSEQ multiplex PCR. V and J calls and clone size are copied from that table; D and trimming were computed from the DNA. Among 250,000 to 300,000 clones listed, 80% to 90% were seen once. The J segment lost 4 bases and the V segment lost 3 bases, leaving 3 bases of the junction unmatched. Germline assignment: CDR1 SGHRS and CDR2 YFSETQ. This CDR3 contains 15 residues. The TCR comes from a woman in her 70s with acute or convalescent COVID-19. The J gene is TRBJ2-1, the V gene TRBV5-1; 11 bases align to TRBD2. Sequenced sample: peripheral blood. The CDR3 sequence: CASSYLAGGYNEQFF. CDR3 nucleotide sequence: TGCGCCAGCAGCTACTTAGCGGGGGGGTACAATGAGCAGTTCTTC.